This T cell receptor (beta chain) comes out of a study of T-cell memory formation after mild COVID-19. Whole-study findings and limits: CD4+ contracting clones were found mainly in CM and EM, and CD8+ ones in EMRA. Clones that contracted from day 15 to 85 had balanced CD4/CD8; later expanders were CD4+ biased.

This clonotype showed up just a few times. Antigen: not known. After 5'RACE with constant-segment primers, TCR alpha and TCR beta cDNA libraries carrying sample barcodes and UMIs were obtained. TCRdb analysed the 5' RACE reads with MiXCR anew, one entry per CDR3 protein. Altogether about 340,000 distinct CDR3 sequences are present, 10% to 15% being singletons, with the ten largest covering 20% to 25%. This TCR derives from a man aged 18 to 35 who had mild COVID-19 (a few samples of this study predate the infection). Cell type and time point are not known. The sequencing sample was made of PBMCs or a T cell subset sorted from them (not recorded which).

The CDR3 sequence: CASTERGVGEQFF. CDR3 coding DNA: TGTGCCAGCACCGAAAGGGGGGTAGGGGAGCAGTTCTTC. The V gene is TRBV6-1, the J gene TRBJ2-1, with D perhaps being TRBD1 or TRBD2 (6 bases each). Looked up from germline, CDR1 is MNHNS and CDR2 is SASEGT. CDR3 size: 13 residues. V was trimmed by 7 bases and J by 10 bases, leaving 17 bases between them.